These T cell receptor beta chains were read from a single sample in a study of blood T cell repertoires in COVID-19. This table comes from immunoSEQ multiplex PCR, and its TCRdb copy is limited to in-frame clones, with some not included. The table records some 150,000 clones, roughly 90% of them present only once. The specimen was peripheral blood. The receptors shown here come from a woman in her 50s with acute or convalescent COVID-19. The CDR3 runs from the conserved cysteine through the conserved F or W. Fields, in order: CDR3 protein, CDR3 DNA, D gene, clone size, V gene, J gene. The D gene is left open where the match is weak. Clone size appears in some rows only: once, few, many, or a class for an expanded clone.

CDR3aa: CASTPDGGPDTQYF
CDR3nt: TGTGCCAGCACTCCTGACGGGGGACCAGATACGCAGTATTTT
d_gene: .
abundance: .
v_gene: TRBV6-1
j_gene: TRBJ2-3

CDR3aa: CASSETLGTGIYEQYF
CDR3nt: TGTGCCAGCAGTGAAACCCTCGGGACAGGGATCTACGAGCAGTACTTC
d_gene: TRBD1
abundance: .
v_gene: TRBV6-1
j_gene: TRBJ2-7

CDR3aa: CASSATGHGELFF
CDR3nt: TGTGCCAGCAGCGCTACAGGGCACGGGGAGCTGTTTTTT
d_gene: .
abundance: few
v_gene: TRBV9
j_gene: TRBJ2-2

CDR3aa: CASSPIPGGTDTQYF
CDR3nt: TGTGCCAGCAGCCCAATCCCGGGGGGCACAGATACGCAGTATTTT
d_gene: .
abundance: .
v_gene: TRBV11-2
j_gene: TRBJ2-3

CDR3aa: CASSSLTGKGAYEQYF
CDR3nt: TGTGCCAGCAGCTCACTAACAGGGAAGGGAGCCTACGAGCAGTACTTC
d_gene: .
abundance: .
v_gene: TRBV7-8
j_gene: TRBJ2-7

CDR3aa: CASSFSAGLKPQHF
CDR3nt: TGTGCCAGCAGTTTCTCGGCAGGACTTAAGCCCCAGCATTTT
d_gene: .
abundance: .
v_gene: TRBV28
j_gene: TRBJ1-5

CDR3aa: CASSYAGTGGTEAFF
CDR3nt: TGTGCCAGCAGTTACGCCGGGACAGGGGGCACTGAAGCTTTCTTT
d_gene: TRBD1
abundance: .
v_gene: TRBV27
j_gene: TRBJ1-1

CDR3aa: CASSFDRHGGPQHF
CDR3nt: TGTGCCAGCAGCTTTGACAGGCATGGTGGGCCCCAGCATTTT
d_gene: .
abundance: .
v_gene: TRBV7-8
j_gene: TRBJ1-5

CDR3aa: CASSRTTSGSSYNEQFF
CDR3nt: TGTGCCAGTAGTCGAACGACTAGCGGGTCCTCCTACAATGAGCAGTTCTTC
d_gene: TRBD2
abundance: .
v_gene: TRBV19
j_gene: TRBJ2-1

CDR3aa: CASSVRGGSGNTIYF
CDR3nt: TGTGCCAGCAGCGTAAGAGGTGGCTCTGGAAACACCATATATTTT
d_gene: .
abundance: few
v_gene: TRBV9
j_gene: TRBJ1-3

CDR3aa: CASSQETGGPSGELFF
CDR3nt: TGTGCCAGCAGCCAAGAGACGGGAGGGCCCTCCGGGGAGCTGTTTTTT
d_gene: TRBD2
abundance: .
v_gene: TRBV4-2
j_gene: TRBJ2-2

CDR3aa: CASSREVIIRGGYTF
CDR3nt: TGTGCCAGCAGCCGGGAGGTTATTATAAGGGGCGGCTACACCTTC
d_gene: .
abundance: .
v_gene: TRBV5-4
j_gene: TRBJ1-2

CDR3aa: CASSYTAPYTEAFF
CDR3nt: TGTGCCAGCAGTTATACTGCCCCATACACTGAAGCTTTCTTT
d_gene: .
abundance: .
v_gene: TRBV7-9
j_gene: TRBJ1-1

CDR3aa: CACKLGTGTFNQPQHF
CDR3nt: TGTGCCTGCAAGTTAGGGACAGGGACCTTCAATCAGCCCCAGCATTTT
d_gene: TRBD1
abundance: .
v_gene: TRBV19
j_gene: TRBJ1-5

CDR3aa: CASSHQDRGLYGYTF
CDR3nt: TGTGCCAGCAGTCATCAGGACAGGGGGCTCTATGGCTACACCTTC
d_gene: TRBD1
abundance: .
v_gene: TRBV6-5
j_gene: TRBJ1-2

CDR3aa: CASSPIAGGQETQYF
CDR3nt: TGTGCCAGCAGCCCCATAGCGGGAGGGCAAGAGACCCAGTACTTC
d_gene: TRBD2
abundance: .
v_gene: TRBV7-3
j_gene: TRBJ2-5

CDR3aa: CASRLTRGTEAFF
CDR3nt: TGCGCCAGCAGACTGACCAGGGGGACTGAAGCTTTCTTT
d_gene: TRBD1
abundance: .
v_gene: TRBV23-1
j_gene: TRBJ1-1